Sequencing of this TCR beta chain was carried out in a study of response to subunit inactivated influenza vaccine. The CDR3 extends over 16 amino acids. Between the trimmed V and J ends, which lost 3 bases and 3 bases, there was a span of 18 bases. Germline values: CDR1 SGHNT, CDR2 YYREEE (reference sequence). Study-wide points: The authors offered the suggestion that each seasonal influenza vaccination recruits few new T cells.

In TCRdb, the RT-PCR reads were re-called with MiXCR into one record per CDR3 protein. Of under 750,000 distinct CDR3 sequences in the sample, approximately 12% are singletons; the top ten hold roughly 10%. This clonotype showed up just a few times. Its antigen is currently unknown. Sequencing used PBMCs from blood, obtained on the day of vaccination. This chain links TRBV5-4 with TRBJ2-5; TRBD2 might be the D (6 bases). The TCR comes from a middle-aged man who received an inactivated influenza vaccine. The CDR3 reads CASSSSVLATEETQYF. The CDR3 coding sequence is TGTGCCAGCAGCTCCTCGGTACTAGCTACTGAAGAGACCCAGTACTTC.